This T cell receptor (beta chain) was sequenced in a study of beta chain features in type 1 diabetes. Study-wide points: Type 1 diabetes patients had TCRB CDR3s that were shorter (moderately but significantly so) in all four CD4+ subsets. Lower insertion and higher deletion counts appeared at VDJ junctions in type 1 diabetes patients. A closer apparent resemblance between naive, central memory and Treg TCRB repertoires was seen in patients than in healthy donors.

This clone was counted between two and nine times. Its cognate antigen is unknown. The whole isolated RNA underwent reverse transcription, so sequencing captured expressed TCRB transcripts. Here immunoSEQ multiplex PCR was the method, and the copy in TCRdb shows in-frame clones only, minus some. The sample has 200,000 to 250,000 clones, approximately 13% seen once; the top ten hold roughly 0.019%. CDR3 length equals 12 residues. The germline V gene has CDR1 LNHDA and CDR2 SQIVND (reference sequence). V gave up 10 bases and J gave up 9 bases; unmatched junction bases: 6. The clonotype comes from a man aged 25-40 years with type 1 diabetes. Sequencing was performed on naive CD4+ T cells from blood. The chain recombines TRBV19 with TRBJ2-7, with TRBD2 identical over 13 bases. The CDR3 nucleotides are TGTGCCACCACTAGCGGGGGGGCCGTGCAGTACTTC. This encodes CATTSGGAVQYF.